The rows below give T cell receptor beta chains drawn from one sample of a study of cytomegalovirus exposure and HLA in healthy donors. Generated by immunoSEQ multiplex PCR, the TCRdb table keeps only in-frame clones and is missing some. The sample includes under 200,000 clones, approximately 80% of them seen just once. Specimen: PBMCs. These receptors came from a man aged 50-60 years in good health and CMV-seropositive. The CDR3 runs from the conserved cysteine through the conserved F or W. D genes are given only for firm matches. Size is stated for part of the rows, as once, few or many counts, or as a class when the clone is expanded.

D gene	V gene	J gene	clone size	CDR3 DNA	CDR3 protein
TRBD1	TRBV9	TRBJ1-4	-	TGTGCCAGCAGCGTAGGACAGGGGAGTGAAAAACTGTTTTTT	CASSVGQGSEKLFF
-	TRBV19	TRBJ1-5	-	TGTGCCAGTAGGGGAGACGGGGGCAATCAGCCCCAGCATTTT	CASRGDGGNQPQHF
-	TRBV18	TRBJ1-6	-	TGTGCCAGCTCACCAACACGGAGCTCCTATAATTCACCCCTCCACTTT	CASSPTRSSYNSPLHF
TRBD1	TRBV19	TRBJ2-5	-	TGTGCCAGTAGTAGTCAGGGGGCACGGGAGACCCAGTACTTC	CASSSQGARETQYF
TRBD2	TRBV7-2	TRBJ2-7	few	TGTGCCAGCAGCTTAGCCGCGGCTAGCGGGGGGAATGAGCAGTACTTC	CASSLAAASGGNEQYF
-	TRBV19	TRBJ2-7	-	TGTGCCAGTAGTATAACCGGGACACGATCCTACGAGCAGTACTTC	CASSITGTRSYEQYF
-	TRBV5-5	TRBJ2-7	-	TGTGCCAGCAGCTTGGTCAGGGGAACCTACGAGCAGTACTTC	CASSLVRGTYEQYF
TRBD2	TRBV9	TRBJ2-2	few	TGTGCCAGCAGCGGGGGCAGCGGGGGGACGAACACCGGGGAGCTGTTTTTT	CASSGGSGGTNTGELFF
-	TRBV23-1	TRBJ2-7	-	TGCGCCAGCCGTGACGGGGGCTACGAGCAGTACTTC	CASRDGGYEQYF
-	TRBV5-8	TRBJ1-5	-	TGTGCCAGCAGCTTGGAGTCGGGGGTTGGGCAGCCCCAGCATTTT	CASSLESGVGQPQHF
-	TRBV7-9	TRBJ1-2	-	TGTGCCAGCAGCTTATCCGGGGGCACCTTC	CASSLSGGTF
-	TRBV5-4	TRBJ2-7	-	TGTGCCAGCAGGACCGACAGGGACTTAGCGCGCGAGCAGTACTTC	CASRTDRDLAREQYF
-	TRBV5-4	TRBJ1-2	-	TGTGCCAGCAGCCCGCCAGGAGGGGCGACGCTCTATGGCTACACCTTC	CASSPPGGATLYGYTF
TRBD1	TRBV5-1	TRBJ2-6	few	TGCGCCAGCAGCTCCGGGACAGGCTTTTCTGGGGCCAACGTCCTGACTTTC	CASSSGTGFSGANVLTF
TRBD1	TRBV10-3	TRBJ2-7	few	TGTGCCATCAGTCCGGACAGGGCGGCCCACGAGCAGTACTTC	CAISPDRAAHEQYF
-	TRBV7-9	TRBJ1-1	-	TGTGCCAGCAGCTTCGATGGAGCGGCTTTCTTT	CASSFDGAAFF
-	TRBV5-1	TRBJ1-1	once	TGCGCCAGCAGCTGGGGGGAGGGGGGCCGACGTGAGGCTTTCTTT	CASSWGEGGRREAFF
-	TRBV5-4	TRBJ2-1	-	TGTGCCAGCAGCTCTCCCTTGGGCGGGGACTACAATGAGCAGTTCTTC	CASSSPLGGDYNEQFF
-	TRBV29-1	TRBJ1-2	-	TGCAGCGTTGATTCACAGAACTATGGCTACACCTTC	CSVDSQNYGYTF
-	TRBV9	TRBJ2-3	few	TGTGCCAGCAGCGCCGTAAACACAGATACGCAGTATTTT	CASSAVNTDTQYF
TRBD2	TRBV10-3	TRBJ2-7	-	TGTGCCACGAAGACTAGCGGACCTTCCAACGAGCAGTACTTC	CATKTSGPSNEQYF
-	TRBV6-1	TRBJ1-5	-	TGTGCCAGCAGGGCCAGATTGAATCAGCCCCAGCATTTT	CASRARLNQPQHF
TRBD2	TRBV6-1	TRBJ2-5	few	TGTGCCAGCAGTAGCGGGGGGGAAGAGACCCAGTACTTC	CASSSGGEETQYF
TRBD2	TRBV19	TRBJ2-2	-	TGTGCCACCGGGACTAGCCCCTTAACCGGGGAGCTGTTTTTT	CATGTSPLTGELFF
-	TRBV5-1	TRBJ2-1	-	TGCGCCAGCACCCCGGAGGTCCTGACTACCTACAATGAGCAGTTCTTC	CASTPEVLTTYNEQFF
TRBD1	TRBV5-1	TRBJ2-7	-	TGCGCCAGCAGCACCGGGACAGGGGCCTACGAGCAGTACTTC	CASSTGTGAYEQYF
TRBD1	TRBV4-2	TRBJ1-1	-	TGTGCCAGCAGCCTCAAGATAGTCCCGACAGGGGCAGGGACTGAAGCTTTCTTT	CASSLKIVPTGAGTEAFF
TRBD1	TRBV12-5	TRBJ1-1	-	TGTGCTAGCCAGGGGGCCGAGGTGAACACTGAAGCTTTCTTT	CASQGAEVNTEAFF
TRBD1	TRBV4-3	TRBJ2-7	few	TGCGCCAGCAGCCAAGACTGGCGCGACAGGGGCTACGAGCAGTACTTC	CASSQDWRDRGYEQYF
-	TRBV6-5	TRBJ1-2	-	TGTGCCAGCAGTTACAAGAGGCGACGAGGTGGCTACACCTTC	CASSYKRRRGGYTF
TRBD1	TRBV9	TRBJ2-5	-	TGTGCCAGCAGCGTGGACGGACAGGAAGAGCAGTACTTC	CASSVDGQEEQYF
-	TRBV15	TRBJ2-5	-	TGTGCCACCAGCAGAGCACAGGAGCAAGAGACCCAGTACTTC	CATSRAQEQETQYF
TRBD1	TRBV11-2	TRBJ1-1	once	TGTGCCAGCAGCAATTTACAGGGGAAGCGAGCTTTCTTT	CASSNLQGKRAFF
TRBD1	TRBV5-4	TRBJ2-7	-	TGTGCCAGCAGCTTCGGGACAGGGTTTTCCTACGAGCAGTACTTC	CASSFGTGFSYEQYF
-	TRBV4-3	TRBJ2-7	few	TGCGCCAGCAGCCAAGGGGTGGGGGGGCGAACACCCTACGAGCAGTACTTC	CASSQGVGGRTPYEQYF
-	TRBV19	TRBJ1-6	-	TGTGCCAGTAGTATATCGACAGCTAATTCACCCCTCCACTTT	CASSISTANSPLHF
TRBD1	TRBV6-1	TRBJ1-2	-	TGTACCAGCAGTGCACCGGGACAGGGGGCGCCGGGCTACACCTTC	CTSSAPGQGAPGYTF
-	TRBV30	TRBJ1-2	-	TGTGCCTGGAGTCCAGGGATCGCTAACTATGGCTACACCTTC	CAWSPGIANYGYTF
TRBD1	TRBV25-1	TRBJ2-1	-	TGTGCCAGCAGTGCAAATCGGGGACAGAATGAGCAGTTCTTC	CASSANRGQNEQFF
-	TRBV5-6	TRBJ1-3	-	TGTGCCAGCAGCTTGACAGGGAGCGGAAACACCATATATTTT	CASSLTGSGNTIYF
-	TRBV5-1	TRBJ1-1	-	TGCGCCAGCAGCTTTAACAGCCCGAACACTGAAGCTTTCTTT	CASSFNSPNTEAFF
-	TRBV19	TRBJ2-1	-	TGTGCCAGTAGTATTCTGGACAGCGCAAATGAGCAGTTCTTC	CASSILDSANEQFF
TRBD1	TRBV10-2	TRBJ2-1	-	TGCGCCAGCAGGGAGACAGGGGGACAGCAGTTCTTC	CASRETGGQQFF
-	TRBV6-5	TRBJ1-1	few	TGTGCCAGCAGTTCGGACAGCATAACTGAAGCTTTCTTT	CASSSDSITEAFF
TRBD1	TRBV30	TRBJ2-1	-	TGTGCCTGGAGTGTACAGGGGGTCGGTGAGCAGTTCTTC	CAWSVQGVGEQFF
TRBD1	TRBV7-8	TRBJ1-3	-	TGTGCCAGCAGCCCCGGGACAGGGTGGAACACCATATATTTT	CASSPGTGWNTIYF
TRBD1	TRBV19	TRBJ1-6	-	TGTGCCAGTAGCCGGGACAGAGGATATTCACCCCTCCACTTT	CASSRDRGYSPLHF
-	TRBV30	TRBJ1-6	-	TGTGCCTGGAGTGTACAGAATTCACCCCTCCACTTT	CAWSVQNSPLHF
TRBD1	TRBV14	TRBJ2-7	-	TGTGCCAGCAGCCAAGGTGCCGGGACAGGGAACTACTACTTC	CASSQGAGTGNYYF
-	TRBV19	TRBJ2-5	few	TGTGCCAGTAGGACTCGGATGGCCCCCAGTTGGACCCAGTACTTC	CASRTRMAPSWTQYF
-	TRBV28	TRBJ1-6	-	TGTGCCAGCAGTCCACCAGGACAGTATAATTCACCCCTCCACTTT	CASSPPGQYNSPLHF
TRBD1	TRBV29-1	TRBJ1-1	-	TGCAGCGGGGACAGGAAAAACACTGAAGCTTTCTTT	CSGDRKNTEAFF
TRBD1	TRBV7-2	TRBJ1-1	-	TGTGCCAGCAGCGACACCGACAGGGGTTACGCTGAAGCTTTCTTT	CASSDTDRGYAEAFF
-	TRBV2	TRBJ2-6	-	TGTGCCAGCAGTCCCCCTAGGACAGTCTCTGGGGCCAACGTCCTGACTTTC	CASSPPRTVSGANVLTF
TRBD1	TRBV6-5	TRBJ1-4	-	TGTGCCAGCAGCAGGGACAGGGTAAAACGAGAAAAACTGTTTTTT	CASSRDRVKREKLFF